The rows below give T cell receptor beta chains drawn from one sample of a study of blood T cell repertoires in COVID-19. Libraries were prepared by immunoSEQ multiplex PCR; TCRdb keeps only in-frame clonotypes and omits some of them. The table records some 220,000 clones, 80% to 85% of them present only once. The source material was peripheral blood. Receptor source: a woman aged 60-70 years who had recovered from COVID-19. The CDR3 runs from the conserved cysteine through the conserved F or W. The D gene is left open where the match is weak. Expanded clones are given a class, and other clones once, few, many or no size at all.

clone_size	j_call	d_call	v_call	cdr3_nt	cdr3_aa
-	TRBJ1-5	TRBD1	TRBV7-8	TGTGCCAGCAGCGCAGGGGGCTTGCGACAGCCCCAGCATTTT	CASSAGGLRQPQHF
-	TRBJ2-1	TRBD2	TRBV9	TGTGCCAGCAGCGCCCTCCTAGCGGGGGGGTTATACAATGAGCAGTTCTTC	CASSALLAGGLYNEQFF
-	TRBJ2-7	-	TRBV4-1	TGCGCCAGCAGCCAAGATGCGACAGTTTACGAGCAGTACTTC	CASSQDATVYEQYF
-	TRBJ1-6	TRBD1	TRBV6-5	TGTGCCAGCAGTTACTCGATATGGACAGGGTTTTCACCCCTCCACTTT	CASSYSIWTGFSPLHF
-	TRBJ1-1	TRBD1	TRBV7-8	TGTGCCAGCAGCTTAGACGTACAGGGGCCGAACACTGAAGCTTTCTTT	CASSLDVQGPNTEAFF
-	TRBJ2-7	TRBD1	TRBV7-2	TGTGCCAGCAGCTGGACCAGGGGGCAAGGCTACGAGCAGTACTTC	CASSWTRGQGYEQYF
-	TRBJ1-5	TRBD1	TRBV7-9	TGTGCCAGCAGCTTAGGACAGGGGGATCAGCCCCAGCATTTT	CASSLGQGDQPQHF
-	TRBJ2-3	-	TRBV18	TGTGCCAGCTCACCCCTCCCCGGGACTCTAAACACAGATACGCAGTATTTT	CASSPLPGTLNTDTQYF
-	TRBJ1-2	-	TRBV6-2/TRBV6-3	TGTGCCAGCAGCCCGGGAGGCGGATACTATGGCTACACCTTC	CASSPGGGYYGYTF
-	TRBJ1-5	TRBD1	TRBV7-2	TGTGCCAGCAGCTCCGACAGGGCCAATCAGCCCCAGCATTTT	CASSSDRANQPQHF
once	TRBJ2-7	TRBD1	TRBV3-1/TRBV3-2	TGTGCCAGCAGCTACCCGGGACAGGGGACCTACGAGCAGTACTTC	CASSYPGQGTYEQYF
-	TRBJ1-2	-	TRBV25-1	TGTGCCAGCAGTGCTCCGGAACAGGAATATGGCTACACCTTC	CASSAPEQEYGYTF
-	TRBJ2-1	-	TRBV19	TGTGCCAGTAGTCCCCGGGGGCCCTCGAACCCGACAGGGAGCTCCTACAATGAGCAGTTCTTC	CASSPRGPSNPTGSSYNEQFF
few	TRBJ1-1	-	TRBV6-6	TGTGCCAGCACCTACGAGAACACTGAAGCTTTCTTT	CASTYENTEAFF
-	TRBJ2-1	TRBD1	TRBV12-3/TRBV12-4	TGTGCCAGCAGTAAAAAGGGGGCTTGGCAGTTCTTC	CASSKKGAWQFF
-	TRBJ2-3	-	TRBV4-2	TGTGCCAGCAGCCAAGATCTAGCGCAGGGAGATACGCAGTATTTT	CASSQDLAQGDTQYF
-	TRBJ2-7	TRBD2	TRBV11-2	TGTGCCAGCGCGGGGGGGCCCCAGTACTACGAGCAGTACTTC	CASAGGPQYYEQYF
-	TRBJ2-5	TRBD2	TRBV5-4	TGTGCCAGCAGCCCTGTGGGAGGGGCAAGGGAGACCCAGTACTTC	CASSPVGGARETQYF
-	TRBJ2-6	-	TRBV4-1	TGCGCCAGCAGCCAAGATGGGGGCGCCACAGGGGCCAACGTCCTGACTTTC	CASSQDGGATGANVLTF
-	TRBJ1-6	-	TRBV5-1	TGCGCCAGCAGCTTGGGTCAGGCCTCAAGATCACCCCTCCACTTT	CASSLGQASRSPLHF
-	TRBJ1-2	TRBD1	TRBV5-1	TGCGCCAGCAGCTCTGATCCGGGACAGGAAAACTATGGCTACACCTTC	CASSSDPGQENYGYTF
-	TRBJ1-1	TRBD1	TRBV5-1	TGCGCCAGCAGCTTATGGGACAGGGGGAACACTGAAGCTTTCTTT	CASSLWDRGNTEAFF
-	TRBJ1-2	-	TRBV27	TGTGCCAGCAGTTTTTATCGGGGGGCGAGGGGCTATGGCTACACCTTC	CASSFYRGARGYGYTF
-	TRBJ1-1	-	TRBV19	TGTGCCAGTAGTATGGGGCAGCAGAACACTGAAGCTTTCTTT	CASSMGQQNTEAFF
-	TRBJ1-1	TRBD1	TRBV4-1	TGCGCCAGCAGCCTAAAACAGGGGGCGTACACTGAAGCTTTCTTT	CASSLKQGAYTEAFF
-	TRBJ1-1	TRBD1	TRBV19	TGTGCCAGTTCCGGCTGGGACAGGGGGACTGAAGCTTTCTTT	CASSGWDRGTEAFF
many	TRBJ1-6	-	TRBV18	TGTGCCAGCTCACCAACACAGGGTGACTCACCCCTCCACTTT	CASSPTQGDSPLHF
few	TRBJ2-2	-	TRBV5-5	TGTGCCAGCAGTATGCAGGGGATGAACACCGGGGAGCTGTTTTTT	CASSMQGMNTGELFF
-	TRBJ2-2	TRBD2	TRBV7-6	TGTGCCAGCAGCGCTTCTAGCGGGGGCCCGAACACCGGGGAGCTGTTTTTT	CASSASSGGPNTGELFF
-	TRBJ1-1	TRBD1	TRBV7-2	TGTGCCAGCAGCTTAGCGGGGGGTCTACAGGGGACTGAAGCTTTCTTT	CASSLAGGLQGTEAFF
-	TRBJ2-2	-	TRBV9	TGTGCCACCAGCCCCTGGGGGGAGGTCGGGGAGCTGTTTTTT	CATSPWGEVGELFF
-	TRBJ2-7	-	TRBV6-5	TGTGCCAGCAGTTACTCTGGGGCAGGAGTCCCCTACGAGCAGTACTTC	CASSYSGAGVPYEQYF
-	TRBJ2-2	TRBD2	TRBV29-1	TGCAGCGTTAGGTTGAGCGGGGGCACCGGGGAGCTGTTTTTT	CSVRLSGGTGELFF
once	TRBJ2-4	TRBD2	TRBV2	TGTGCCAGCAGTGATCAGGGAGGGGAAAACATTCAGTACTTC	CASSDQGGENIQYF
-	TRBJ2-5	TRBD1	TRBV11-1	TGTGCCAGCAGCTTAGCGGACAGGTCAGGGACCCAGTACTTC	CASSLADRSGTQYF
-	TRBJ2-3	TRBD2	TRBV7-3	TGTGCCAGCAGTCGAACAGCGGGGGGAACAGATACGCAGTATTTT	CASSRTAGGTDTQYF
-	TRBJ1-1	-	TRBV5-1	TGCGCCAGCAGCGGAACGTCGATCGGGGGGCGAACTGAAGCTTTCTTT	CASSGTSIGGRTEAFF
-	TRBJ2-7	-	TRBV5-1	TGCGCCAGCAGCTTGTGGCTAGCGAACTACGAGCAGTACTTC	CASSLWLANYEQYF
-	TRBJ2-7	-	TRBV11-2	TGTGCCAGCAGCTTTAGCGTCGGATTGGGCGAGCAGTACTTC	CASSFSVGLGEQYF
-	TRBJ1-5	-	TRBV6-5	TGTGCCAGCAAAAGGAGTAGCAATCAGCCCCAGCATTTT	CASKRSSNQPQHF
-	TRBJ2-7	TRBD2	TRBV5-8	TGTGCCAGCAGCTCCCAGTCGGGGGGATATGCGGACGAGCAGTACTTC	CASSSQSGGYADEQYF
-	TRBJ2-5	TRBD2	TRBV6-2/TRBV6-3	TGTGCCAGCAGTTACTCCCATTGGACTAGCCGAGAGACCCAGTACTTC	CASSYSHWTSRETQYF
-	TRBJ2-3	-	TRBV12-3/TRBV12-4	TGTGCCAGCAATCACAGGGCAGATACGCAGTATTTT	CASNHRADTQYF
-	TRBJ2-2	-	TRBV3-1/TRBV3-2	TGTGCCAGCAGCCAAGATCAGGGGTACACCGGGGAGCTGTTTTTT	CASSQDQGYTGELFF
-	TRBJ1-6	-	TRBV6-1	TGTGCCAGCAGTGAAGGGGCGGGGGCCAGGAATTCACCCCTCCACTTT	CASSEGAGARNSPLHF
-	TRBJ1-2	-	TRBV21-1	TGTGCCAGCAGCAAAGCCGGCCAGGGAAATGGCTACACCTTC	CASSKAGQGNGYTF
once	TRBJ1-1	-	TRBV4-1	TGCGCCAGCAGCCACATTGTTACAGTACCGAACACTGAAGCTTTCTTT	CASSHIVTVPNTEAFF
-	TRBJ2-5	TRBD1	TRBV6-4	TGTGCCAGCAGTGACTTGATCCCGGACAGGCAAGAGAGGACCCCTGGGGAGACCCAGTACTTC	CASSDLIPDRQERTPGETQYF
-	TRBJ1-2	-	TRBV6-5	TGTGCCAGCGGCCGGGCAGGGCCAGCTAACTATGGCTACACCTTC	CASGRAGPANYGYTF
-	TRBJ2-6	-	TRBV30	TGTGCCTGGAGCACGGGGTATGGGGCCAACGTCCTGACTTTC	CAWSTGYGANVLTF
-	TRBJ2-5	-	TRBV10-3	TGTGCCATCAGTGATCCTACGGGGGAGACCCAGTACTTC	CAISDPTGETQYF
-	TRBJ2-7	TRBD2	TRBV20-1	TGCAGTGCTCCACTAGCGTACGAGCAGTACTTC	CSAPLAYEQYF
-	TRBJ2-2	-	TRBV9	TGTGCCAGCAGCGCCCGCCGGGAGGGACAGTCTATTCAGACCGGGGAGCTGTTTTTT	CASSARREGQSIQTGELFF